Detailed here is one T cell receptor (beta chain). Its cognate antigen has yet to be identified. The junction and the germline gene differ at one end; a read error may be behind it. The sample's treatment or condition, from its label and the paper: allogeneic hematopoietic cell transplantation with graft depleted of TCRalphabeta T cells and CD19 B cells. The transplant recipients were children given TCRalphabeta/CD19-depleted allogeneic hematopoietic cell grafts. The sample belongs to a study of T-cell reconstitution after alpha-beta-depleted transplantation in children (dated by TCRdb to 2015 to 2016). General notes on the study: Using TCR repertoire profiling, the study followed T-cell immune reconstitution in a quantitative way in children after TCRalphabeta/CD19-depleted allogeneic hematopoietic cell transplantation.

Inclusive of the bounding cysteine and phenylalanine, the CDR3 is 14 residues long. Only CDR3 DNA is held: 42 bases, read in frame from base 1. For CDR1 and CDR2, the germline V gene lists SGHRS and YFSETQ. The investigation overall reported the following: About two months after transplant, the apparently early recovery of alphabetaT-cell counts reportedly depended on just several hundred clones that had expanded rapidly and came from non-depleted graft cells. The frequencies of hyperexpanded clones fell over the following months, and after one year, T-cell counts and TCRbeta diversity were mostly attributed to newly produced T cells. In some patients, the high TCRbeta diversity seen at day 60 was put down to recipient T cells and intrathymic progenitors that had survived conditioning.

The protocol used for the library was PCR. TCRdb names Illumina HiSeq 2500 as the instrument used. TCR libraries were prepared with molecular barcoding, using unique molecular identifiers to normalize TCRbeta repertoire quantification. The public reads were reprocessed in TCRdb via fastp at Q25 and MiXCR, keeping in-frame beta chains. Here each entry gathers all rows of one CDR3 protein and keeps the most common genes and DNA. This sample has 210,000 or so distinct CDR3 sequences in its table, and 11% of those were observed once. The top ten clonotypes cover 28% of the sample. Specimen: PBMCs, collected before TCRalphabeta/CD19-depleted stem cell transplant. This receptor was taken from a child less than two years old with acute myeloid leukemia, due to receive a stem cell transplant. In this chain, TRBV5-1 is recombined with TRBJ2-5, and TRBD2 may be the D gene, going by 6 matching bases. The sequenced DNA: TGCGCCAACAGCTTCACTGCGGGACAAGAGACCCAGTACTTC. This sequence encodes CANSFTAGQETQYF.